The clone carrying this T cell receptor (beta chain) has a handful of counts. Its antigen is undetermined. The germline gene is not matched at one end of the junction; a read error may be the cause. The sample originates from a study of T cells in Graves' hyperthyroidism and ophthalmopathy. For the study at large: Before treatment of any kind, peripheral blood was taken at initial diagnosis.

Using RNA transcripts as the source, TCR beta CDR3 regions were amplified. HTBI primers were employed in a first-round RT-PCR of the TCR CDR3. TCRdb used MiXCR to reprocess the multiplex PCR reads, holding one entry per CDR3 protein. Among hundreds of thousands of distinct CDR3 sequences listed, about 20% were seen once. The CDR3 is 16 residues long. The germline CDR1 and CDR2 sequences are SSHAT and FNYEAQ (reference sequence). Diagnostic decisions used clinical symptoms, serum thyroxine and TRAb, thyroid ultrasound and orbital computed tomography. Study findings and constraints: Appearing also in blood were most of the thyroid clonotypes expanded above 0.001.

The receptor comes from a man between 35 and 55 years old with Graves' ophthalmopathy. The J gene is TRBJ2-3, the V gene TRBV7-7, with TRBD2 matching over 14 bases. What was sequenced was blood. The CDR3 sequence is CASSRGLAGEKVTQYF. The CDR3 bases are TGTGCTAGCAGCCGGGGACTAGCGGGAGAGAAAGTTACGCAGTATTTT.